Given below is one T cell receptor (beta chain) in context. J lost 6 bases, V lost 5 bases, and 11 bases had no gene match. The CDR3 extends over 15 amino acids. Germline V lookup: CDR1 MDHEN, CDR2 SYDVKM. This sample is drawn from a study of blood T cell repertoires in COVID-19. For the study at large: Researchers got acute and convalescent COVID-19 samples from the United States, Italy and Spain. Nucleic acid was either cDNA or gDNA, and it came from T cells, B-cell-depleted T cells, or PBMCs.

Original analysis: Counts of nucleated cells, estimated from reference gene primer amplification, were obtained. Some clones are missing from TCRdb's copy, which holds only in-frame ones; the method was immunoSEQ multiplex PCR. V, J and clone size are taken as reported in that table, and D and trimming were inferred from the DNA itself. The table has under 300,000 clones, 83% seen once. The material sequenced was peripheral blood. The chain has TRBV28 and TRBJ2-7; 9 positions agree with TRBD1. This TCR derives from a human donor in a cohort sampled during active COVID-19. CDR3 DNA: TGTGCCAGCAGTACGTTGGGACAGGGAGGGCGCGAGCAGTACTTC. It is translated as CASSTLGQGGREQYF.